One sample yielded the 15 T cell receptor beta chains listed below, sequenced in a study of regulatory T cells in long-lasting Graves disease. Time point reported: newly diagnosed GD, antithyroid drugs for less than 3 months. RNA extracted from PBMCs served as the sequencing template. Researchers made TCR beta libraries by using iRepertoire HTBI primers and running Arm-PCR on CDR3 regions. TCRdb reprocessed the multiplex PCR reads via MiXCR and lists one record per CDR3 protein. This table holds hundreds of thousands of distinct CDR3 sequences, around 15% found once. The data were also submitted as part of a second study, on T cells in Graves' hyperthyroidism and ophthalmopathy.

This specimen consisted of peripheral blood mononuclear cells (PBMCs), obtained at new diagnosis, from a patient treated with antithyroid drugs. The receptor set was obtained from a woman in her 30s with Graves disease.

This chain links TRBV19 with TRBJ1-2; D is perhaps TRBD1 (6 bases). The CDR3 runs 14 residues. Germline V gives CDR1 LNHDA, CDR2 SQIVND (reference sequence). V lost 3 bases to trimming and J lost 2 bases, with 10 bases between them. CDR3: CASSMRTDNYGYTF. The CDR3 DNA reads as TGTGCCAGTAGTATGCGGACAGACAACTATGGCTACACCTTC.

This clonotype was recorded at least ten times. This chain links TRBV2 with TRBJ1-1; 7 bases map to TRBD1. The CDR3 runs 13 residues. After removal of 6 bases from V and 11 bases from J, the junction contained 12 bases not matched to a gene. The germline CDR1 and CDR2 sequences are SNHLY and FYNNEI. For the CDR3, the DNA is TGTGCCAGCAGGGCTGAGACAGGGAGTAATGCTTTCTTT. Its translation: CASRAETGSNAFF.

At least ten counts were recorded for this clonotype. V is TRBV11-2 and J is TRBJ1-3; no reliable D call. With 0 bases removed from V and 4 bases from J, the gap between germline ends came to 13 bases. Germline CDR1 SGHAT, CDR2 FQNNGV. This CDR3 region has 16 residues. CDR3 protein: CASSLDGGFTGNTIYF. In DNA form, the CDR3 reads TGTGCCAGCAGCTTAGACGGCGGGTTTACCGGAAACACCATATATTTT.

The chain links TRBV25-1 to TRBJ2-5; TRBD1 agrees at 10 bases. The V gene end was trimmed by 5 bases and the J gene end by 4 bases; junction bases not matched to a gene: 13. The length of the CDR3 is 17 residues. CDR1 is MGHDK and CDR2 is SYGVNS in the germline V gene. CDR3 sequence reads: CASSNPGTGVWGETQYF. Written as DNA, the CDR3 is TGTGCCAGCAGTAACCCTGGGACAGGGGTTTGGGGAGAGACCCAGTACTTC.

This chain uses TRBV6-2 or TRBV6-3 with TRBJ1-5; D is perhaps TRBD1 (5 bases). V was clipped by 5 bases and J by 2 bases, with 19 bases between them. The CDR3 sequence is 17 residues long. Germline lookup yields CDR1 MNHEY and CDR2 SVGEGT. CDR3 in DNA: TGTGCCAGCAGTCCCCAATGGGGGACCTCGGGCAATCAGCCCCAGCATTTT. This gives the protein CASSPQWGTSGNQPQHF.

This chain joins TRBV5-1 and TRBJ2-4; a weak D match, TRBD1 (5 bases). The CDR3 extends over 17 amino acids. V shed 0 bases and J shed 5 bases, with 18 bases lying between them. The germline V gene has CDR1 SGHRS and CDR2 YFSETQ. CDR3 residues: CASSLGQGTGVQNIQYF. The CDR3 bases are TGCGCCAGCAGCTTGGGCCAGGGAACTGGAGTCCAAAACATTCAGTACTTC.

This clonotype was seen only a few times. V usage is TRBV28 and J usage is TRBJ2-3, with D perhaps TRBD2 (6 bases). The V end lost 5 bases, the J end lost 3 bases, and 12 bases lay between the germline ends. Germline CDR1 is MDHEN and CDR2 is SYDVKM. This CDR3 has 14 amino acids. The CDR3 loop is CASSPRGNTDTQYF. The CDR3 nucleotides read TGTGCCAGCAGTCCCCGCGGGAATACAGATACGCAGTATTTT.

This chain links TRBV7-2 with TRBJ2-5; no clear D. V lost 3 bases to trimming and J lost 0 bases, with 14 bases between them. The CDR3 loop spans 16 amino acids. CDR1 is SGHTA and CDR2 is FQGNSA in the germline V gene. CDR3 nucleotides: TGTGCCAGCAGCTTTTTTAGACGGGTCGACCAAGAGACCCAGTACTTC. This translates into CASSFFRRVDQETQYF.

This clonotype was counted ten times or more. The chain combines TRBV20-1 with TRBJ2-3; D perhaps matches TRBD2 (6 bases). This CDR3 spans 13 amino acids. V shed 2 bases and J shed 5 bases, with 11 bases lying between them. CDR1 DFQATT and CDR2 SNEGSKA come from the germline V gene (reference sequence). CDR3 region: CSARTPEGDTQYF. CDR3 sequence (DNA): TGCAGTGCTAGAACCCCGGAGGGAGATACGCAGTATTTT.

In the case of this clonotype: The junction departs from the called germline gene at one end, perhaps through a read error. The gene calls are TRBV28 and TRBJ1-5; D is unclear. Germline assignment: CDR1 MDHEN and CDR2 SYDVKM. The CDR3 runs 18 residues. The CDR3 DNA is TGTGCCAGCAGTTTGGGAGGACCCGTGACGGTGAGCAATCAGCCTCAGCATTTT. Its translation is CASSLGGPVTVSNQPQHF.

This clonotype was detected a few times. The rearrangement links TRBV28 to TRBJ1-1; 8 nucleotides line up with TRBD1. CDR3 length: 14 residues. With V trimmed by 6 bases and J by 0 bases, 3 bases remained unmatched. Per germline, CDR1 MDHEN and CDR2 SYDVKM. The CDR3: CASRLQGVNTEAFF. The CDR3 DNA reads as TGTGCCAGCAGGCTACAGGGGGTGAACACTGAAGCTTTCTTT. Variable domain in full (rest from reference TRBV28 and TRBJ1-1): DVKVTQSSRYLVKRTGEKVFLECVQDMDHENMFWYRQDPGLGLRLIYFSYDVKMKEKGDIPEGYSVSREKKERFSLILESASTNQTSMYLCASRLQGVNTEAFFGQGTRLTVV.

This clonotype was detected only a few times. The V call is TRBV29-1, the J call TRBJ2-7, with D tentatively TRBD1 (5 bases). The CDR3 length is 13 residues. Germline loops: CDR1 SQVTM, CDR2 ANQGSEA. V lost 0 bases and J 0 bases, leaving 6 bases between the germline ends. CDR3 bases: TGCAGCGTTGAAGAAGACAGCTCCTACGAGCAGTACTTC. As protein: CSVEEDSSYEQYF.

Ten or more counts support this clonotype. The DNA of the CDR3 is TGTGCCAGCAGCATCACCGGGACAGGGTACCACGAGCAGTACTTC. This codes for CASSITGTGYHEQYF. J is TRBJ2-7 and V is TRBV28; TRBD1 matches 9 bases. The V gene end was trimmed by 6 bases and the J gene end by 5 bases; junction bases not matched to a gene: 11. The CDR3 loop spans 15 amino acids. CDR1 is MDHEN, CDR2 SYDVKM, per germline.

This clonotype came up many times. The V call is TRBV20-1, the J call TRBJ2-7, with D possibly TRBD1 on 6 matching bases. Deletions cut 5 bases from V and 6 bases from J, with 23 bases between. Germline lookup yields CDR1 DFQATT and CDR2 SNEGSKA (reference sequence). The CDR3 length is 15 residues. The CDR3 protein is CSAQGPYRVGSEQYF. In DNA form, the CDR3 reads TGCAGTGCTCAAGGACCATACAGGGTAGGCTCCGAGCAGTACTTC.

This clonotype was picked up many times. The chain combines TRBV28 with TRBJ1-6, with 8 nucleotides matching TRBD1. The J segment lost 7 bases and the V segment lost 5 bases, leaving 4 bases of the junction unmatched. This CDR3 spans 14 amino acids. Germline V gives CDR1 MDHEN, CDR2 SYDVKM. CDR3 DNA: TGTGCCAGCAGTGGACAGGGAACCAATTCACCCCTCCACTTT. Its translation is CASSGQGTNSPLHF.